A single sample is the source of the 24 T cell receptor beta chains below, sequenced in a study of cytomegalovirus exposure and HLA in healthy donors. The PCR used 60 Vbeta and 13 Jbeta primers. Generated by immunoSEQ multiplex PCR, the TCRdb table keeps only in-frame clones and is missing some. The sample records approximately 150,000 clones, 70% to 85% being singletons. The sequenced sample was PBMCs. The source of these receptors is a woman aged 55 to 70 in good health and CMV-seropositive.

The CDR3 bases are TGTGCCAGCAGCCTCGGAGGGGAGGGGGGCTACACCTTC. Its translation: CASSLGGEGGYTF. The genes are TRBV7-9 and TRBJ1-2; tentative D call: TRBD1 (5 bases). Trimming cost V 5 bases and J 8 bases, with 15 bases left between them. The germline gives CDR1 SEHNR, CDR2 FQNEAQ (reference sequence). The CDR3 runs 13 residues.

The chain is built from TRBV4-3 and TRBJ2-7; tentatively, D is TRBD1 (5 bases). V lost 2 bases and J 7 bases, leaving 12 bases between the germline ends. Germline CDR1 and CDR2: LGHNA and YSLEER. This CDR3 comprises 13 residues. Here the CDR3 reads CASSQTYQGEQYF. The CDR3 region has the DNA TGCGCCAGCAGCCAAACCTACCAGGGAGAGCAGTACTTC.

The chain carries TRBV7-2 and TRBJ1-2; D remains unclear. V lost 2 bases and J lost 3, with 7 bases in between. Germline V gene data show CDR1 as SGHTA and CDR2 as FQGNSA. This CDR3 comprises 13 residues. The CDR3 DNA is TGTGCCAGCAGCTTAAGGAGGGACTATGGCTACACCTTC. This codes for CASSLRRDYGYTF.

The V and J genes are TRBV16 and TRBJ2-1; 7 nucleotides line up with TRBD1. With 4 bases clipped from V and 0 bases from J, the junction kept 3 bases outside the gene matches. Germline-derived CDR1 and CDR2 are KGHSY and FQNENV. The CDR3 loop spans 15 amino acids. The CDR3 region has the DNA TGTGCCAGCAGCCCCGGACAGGTCTCCTACAATGAGCAGTTCTTC. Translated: CASSPGQVSYNEQFF.

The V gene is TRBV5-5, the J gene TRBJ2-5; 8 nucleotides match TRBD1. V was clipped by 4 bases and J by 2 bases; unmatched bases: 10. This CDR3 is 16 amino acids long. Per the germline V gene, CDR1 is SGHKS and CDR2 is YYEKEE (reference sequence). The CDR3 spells CASSRQGAPSQETQYF. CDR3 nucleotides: TGTGCCAGCAGCCGCCAGGGGGCCCCTTCACAAGAGACCCAGTACTTC.

CDR3 coding DNA: TGTGCCAGCAGCACCCAACCCGGACAGGGGGCGGTCACCGGGGAGCTGTTTTTT. Translated: CASSTQPGQGAVTGELFF. The chain carries TRBV7-9 and TRBJ2-2; TRBD1 matches 11 bases. The CDR3 sequence is 18 residues long. The V gene's germline CDR1 is SEHNR and CDR2 FQNEAQ (reference sequence). Trimming at V came to 5 bases and at J to 4 bases, leaving 12 bases not matched to a gene.

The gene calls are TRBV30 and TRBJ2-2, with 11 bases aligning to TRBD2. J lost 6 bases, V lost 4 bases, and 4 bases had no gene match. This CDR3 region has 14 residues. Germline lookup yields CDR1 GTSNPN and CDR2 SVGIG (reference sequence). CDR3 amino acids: CAWIILAGAGELFF. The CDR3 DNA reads TGTGCCTGGATTATACTAGCGGGAGCCGGGGAGCTGTTTTTT.

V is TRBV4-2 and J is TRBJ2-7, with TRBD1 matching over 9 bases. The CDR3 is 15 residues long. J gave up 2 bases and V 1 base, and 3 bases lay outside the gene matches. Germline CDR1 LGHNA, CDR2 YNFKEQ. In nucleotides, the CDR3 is TGTGCCAGCAGCCAAGGACAGGGGGTCGCCTACGAGCAGTACTTC. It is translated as CASSQGQGVAYEQYF.

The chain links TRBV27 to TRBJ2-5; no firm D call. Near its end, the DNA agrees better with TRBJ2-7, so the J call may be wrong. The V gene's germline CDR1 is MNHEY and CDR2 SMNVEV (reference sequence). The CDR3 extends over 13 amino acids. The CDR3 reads CASSFHRSYEQYF. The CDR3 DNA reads TGTGCCAGCAGTTTTCACCGGTCCTACGAGCAGTACTTC.

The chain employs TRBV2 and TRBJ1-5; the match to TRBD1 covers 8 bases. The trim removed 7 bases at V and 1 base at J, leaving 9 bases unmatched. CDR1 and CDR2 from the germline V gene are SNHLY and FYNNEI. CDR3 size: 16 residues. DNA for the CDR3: TGTGCCAGCAAGACCGACAGGGGCGAGAGCAATCAGCCCCAGCATTTT. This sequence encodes CASKTDRGESNQPQHF. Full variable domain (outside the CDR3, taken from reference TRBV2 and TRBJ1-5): EPEVTQTPSHQVTQMGQEVILRCVPISNHLYFYWYRQILGQKVEFLVSFYNNEISEKSEIFDDQFSVERPDGSNFTLKIRSTKLEDSAMYFCASKTDRGESNQPQHFGDGTRLSIL.

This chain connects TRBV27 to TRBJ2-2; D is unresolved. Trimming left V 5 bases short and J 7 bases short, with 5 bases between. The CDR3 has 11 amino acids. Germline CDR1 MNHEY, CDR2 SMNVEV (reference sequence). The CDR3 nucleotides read TGTGCCAGCAGTCCAGGCGGGGAGCTGTTTTTT. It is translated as CASSPGGELFF.

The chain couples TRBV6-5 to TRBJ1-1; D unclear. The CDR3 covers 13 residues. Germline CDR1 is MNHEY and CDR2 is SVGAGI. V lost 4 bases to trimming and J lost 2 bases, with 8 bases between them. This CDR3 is CASSSDLNTEAFF. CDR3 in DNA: TGTGCCAGCAGTTCAGATTTAAACACTGAAGCTTTCTTT.

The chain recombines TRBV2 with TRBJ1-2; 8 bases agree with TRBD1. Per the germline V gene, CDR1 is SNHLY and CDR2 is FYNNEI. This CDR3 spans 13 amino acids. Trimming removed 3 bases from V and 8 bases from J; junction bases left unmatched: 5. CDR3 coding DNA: TGTGCCAGCAGTGAGACAGGGGTTGGCGGCTACACCTTC. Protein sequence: CASSETGVGGYTF.

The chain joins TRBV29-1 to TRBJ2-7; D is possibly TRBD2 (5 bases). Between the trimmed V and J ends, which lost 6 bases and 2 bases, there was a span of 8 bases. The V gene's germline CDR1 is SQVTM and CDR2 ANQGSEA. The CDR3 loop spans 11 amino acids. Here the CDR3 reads CSVGLAYEQYF. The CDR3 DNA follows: TGCAGCGTAGGACTCGCCTACGAGCAGTACTTC.

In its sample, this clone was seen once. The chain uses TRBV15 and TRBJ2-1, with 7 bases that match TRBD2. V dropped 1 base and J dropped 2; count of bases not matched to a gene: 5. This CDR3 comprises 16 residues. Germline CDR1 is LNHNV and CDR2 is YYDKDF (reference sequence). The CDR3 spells CATSRGGSPTYNEQFF. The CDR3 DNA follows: TGTGCCACCAGCAGAGGCGGGAGCCCCACCTACAATGAGCAGTTCTTC.

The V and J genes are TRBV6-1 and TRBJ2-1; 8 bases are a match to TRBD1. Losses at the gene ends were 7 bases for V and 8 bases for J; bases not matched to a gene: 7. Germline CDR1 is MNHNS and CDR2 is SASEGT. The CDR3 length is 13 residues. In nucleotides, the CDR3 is TGTGCCAGCATGCGGACAGGGACCGATGAGCAGTTCTTC. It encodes CASMRTGTDEQFF.

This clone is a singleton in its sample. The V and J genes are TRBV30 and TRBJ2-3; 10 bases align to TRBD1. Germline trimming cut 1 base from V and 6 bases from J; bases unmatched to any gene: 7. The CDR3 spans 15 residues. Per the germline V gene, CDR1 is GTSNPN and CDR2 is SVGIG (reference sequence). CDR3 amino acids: CAWSGQGADRDTQYF. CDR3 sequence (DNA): TGTGCCTGGAGTGGACAGGGGGCCGACCGCGATACGCAGTATTTT.

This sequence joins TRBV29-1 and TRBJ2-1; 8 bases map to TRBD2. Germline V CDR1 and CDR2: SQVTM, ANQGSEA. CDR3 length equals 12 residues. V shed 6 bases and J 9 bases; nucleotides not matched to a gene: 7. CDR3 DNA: TGCAGCGTCGAGGGACTAGGACTTGAGCAGTTCTTC. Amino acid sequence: CSVEGLGLEQFF.

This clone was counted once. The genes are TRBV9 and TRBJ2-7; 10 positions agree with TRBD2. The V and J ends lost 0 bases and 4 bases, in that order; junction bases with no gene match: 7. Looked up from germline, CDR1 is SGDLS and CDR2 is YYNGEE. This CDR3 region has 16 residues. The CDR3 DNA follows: TGTGCCAGCAGCGTAGCGGGTAGCGGGAGGTTGTACGAGCAGTACTTC. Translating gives CASSVAGSGRLYEQYF.

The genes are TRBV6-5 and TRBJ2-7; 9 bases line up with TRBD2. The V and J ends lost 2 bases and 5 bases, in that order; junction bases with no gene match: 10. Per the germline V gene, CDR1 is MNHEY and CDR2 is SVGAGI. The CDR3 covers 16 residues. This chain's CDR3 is CASSYGSGTSYHEQYF. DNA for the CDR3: TGTGCCAGCAGTTACGGCTCCGGGACTAGCTATCACGAGCAGTACTTC.

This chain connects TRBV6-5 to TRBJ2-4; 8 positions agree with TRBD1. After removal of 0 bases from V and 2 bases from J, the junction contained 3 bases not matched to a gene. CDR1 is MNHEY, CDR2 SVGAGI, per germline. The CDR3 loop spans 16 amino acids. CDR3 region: CASSYSQGASKNIQYF. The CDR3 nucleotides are TGTGCCAGCAGTTACTCGCAGGGGGCCTCCAAAAACATTCAGTACTTC.

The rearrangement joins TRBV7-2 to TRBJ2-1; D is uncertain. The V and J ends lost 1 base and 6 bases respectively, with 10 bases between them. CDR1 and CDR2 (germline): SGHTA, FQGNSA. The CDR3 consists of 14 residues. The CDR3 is CASSLELRSNEQFF. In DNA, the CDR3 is TGTGCCAGCAGCTTAGAGTTGCGATCCAATGAGCAGTTCTTC.

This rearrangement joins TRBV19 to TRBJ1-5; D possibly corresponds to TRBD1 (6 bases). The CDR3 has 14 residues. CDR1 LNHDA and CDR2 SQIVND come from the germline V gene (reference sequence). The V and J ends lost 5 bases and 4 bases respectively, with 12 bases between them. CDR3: CASSDWTENQPQHF. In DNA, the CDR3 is TGTGCCAGTAGTGACTGGACAGAAAATCAGCCCCAGCATTTT.

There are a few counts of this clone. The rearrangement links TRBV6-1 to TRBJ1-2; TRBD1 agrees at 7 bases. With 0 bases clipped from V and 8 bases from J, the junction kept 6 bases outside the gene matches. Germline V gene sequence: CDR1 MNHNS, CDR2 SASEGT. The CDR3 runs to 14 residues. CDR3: CASSEARGRDGYTF. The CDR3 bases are TGTGCCAGCAGTGAAGCGAGGGGGCGCGACGGCTACACCTTC.